Presented here are 32 T cell receptor beta chains from one specimen sequenced in a study of cytomegalovirus exposure and HLA in healthy donors. The PCR ran on 60 Vbeta and 13 Jbeta primers. Measured with immunoSEQ multiplex PCR; TCRdb has only the in-frame clones, and not every one. The table lists approximately 220,000 clones, roughly 83% of them singletons. Specimen: PBMCs. The receptors here all came from a boy between 2 and 10 years old in good health and CMV-seronegative.

This clone was counted between two and nine times. V and J are TRBV5-4 and TRBJ1-1; 8 nucleotides agree with TRBD1. With 4 bases clipped from V and 7 bases from J, the junction kept 12 bases outside the gene matches. The CDR3 length is 15 residues. The germline gives CDR1 SGHNT, CDR2 YYREEE (reference sequence). The CDR3 is CASSPITGGTDEAFF. CDR3 in DNA: TGTGCCAGCAGCCCCATAACAGGGGGGACTGATGAAGCTTTCTTT.

The chain uses TRBV11-2 and TRBJ2-1; TRBD2 is a possible D gene (6 bases). CDR1 and CDR2 (germline): SGHAT, FQNNGV. V lost 1 base and J 7 bases, leaving 17 bases between the germline ends. The CDR3 has 16 amino acids. This CDR3 is CASSLGVGSFVNEQFF. The DNA of the CDR3 is TGTGCCAGCAGCTTAGGGGTCGGGAGCTTCGTGAATGAGCAGTTCTTC.

This chain uses TRBV18 with TRBJ2-3; no clear D gene. This CDR3 contains 13 residues. Germline V lookup: CDR1 KGHSH, CDR2 LQKENI. Trimming shortened V by 1 base and J by 6 bases, and 8 bases separated the two germline ends. The CDR3: CASSPRIGDTQYF. The DNA of the CDR3 is TGTGCCAGCTCACCACGAATTGGCGATACGCAGTATTTT.

The chain carries TRBV13 and TRBJ1-4; 7 bases align to TRBD1. Germline assignment: CDR1 PRHDT and CDR2 FYEKMQ (reference sequence). The ends lost 2 bases at V and 3 bases at J; junction bases unmatched: 3. The CDR3 loop spans 15 amino acids. The CDR3 region is CASSLSGQANEKLFF. CDR3 DNA: TGTGCCAGCAGCTTATCCGGACAGGCTAATGAAAAACTGTTTTTT.

This chain links TRBV27 with TRBJ2-7; D perhaps matches TRBD1 (6 bases). Germline CDR1 reads MNHEY; CDR2 reads SMNVEV (reference sequence). The V end was cut by 4 bases, the J end by 5 bases, with 15 bases between. The CDR3 runs 14 residues. CDR3 nucleotide sequence: TGTGCCAGCAGTTACCGACAGGTAGTCCACGAGCAGTACTTC. Translation: CASSYRQVVHEQYF.

The DNA for the CDR3 is TGCAGCGTTGAAGATATCAGGGACAGGGTCCGAGAGACCCAGTACTTC. This gives the protein CSVEDIRDRVRETQYF. The J gene is TRBJ2-5, the V gene TRBV29-1, with TRBD1 matching over 9 bases. V lost 0 bases to trimming and J lost 4 bases; unmatched junction nucleotides: 9. The germline V gene has CDR1 SQVTM and CDR2 ANQGSEA. CDR3 size: 16 residues. Full variable domain (missing parts from reference TRBV29-1 and TRBJ2-5): SAVISQKPSRDICQRGTSLTIQCQVDSQVTMMFWYRQQPGQSLTLIATANQGSEATYESGFVIDKFPISRPNLTFSTLTVSNMSPEDSSIYLCSVEDIRDRVRETQYFGPGTRLLVL.

The chain is built from TRBV5-1 and TRBJ2-3, with TRBD2 matching 8 bases. With V trimmed by 4 bases and J by 4 bases, 14 bases remained unmatched. There are 17 residues in the CDR3. Germline V gives CDR1 SGHRS, CDR2 YFSETQ. The CDR3 coding sequence is TGCGCCAGCAGCCCTGTAGGTGGCGGGGGGCGGGCAGATACGCAGTATTTT. Translation gives CASSPVGGGGRADTQYF.

The rearrangement joins TRBV6-1 to TRBJ2-7, with no clear D. Trimming cost V 6 bases and J 0 bases, with 3 bases left between them. The CDR3 runs to 11 residues. CDR1 and CDR2 from the germline V gene are MNHNS and SASEGT. The DNA of the CDR3 is TGTGCCAGCAGACTCTCCTACGAGCAGTACTTC. Residues: CASRLSYEQYF.

A single count supports this clone. The chain links TRBV21-1 to TRBJ1-1; TRBD1 is the table's D call and was not checked against the DNA. TRBV21-1 is shown as a pseudogene. The CDR3 contains 16 residues. CDR3 coding DNA: TGTGCCAGCAGCCTAAGAGGGGGTGAGGTGGACACTGAAGCTTTCTTT. This sequence encodes CASSLRGGEVDTEAFF.

This clone was counted once. The chain joins TRBV4-1 to TRBJ2-1; perhaps TRBD2 as D (6 bases). This CDR3 comprises 18 residues. Trimming left V 0 bases short and J 1 base short, with 16 bases between. Looked up from germline, CDR1 is MGHRA and CDR2 is YSYEKL. The CDR3 is CASSQEGSFRGSYNEQFF. CDR3 nucleotide sequence: TGCGCCAGCAGCCAAGAGGGGAGCTTCCGGGGGTCCTACAATGAGCAGTTCTTC.

This sequence joins TRBV5-6 and TRBJ1-1; D uncertain. The CDR3 is 13 amino acids. The germline V gene encodes CDR1 SGHDT and CDR2 YYEEEE. With 4 bases removed from V and 3 bases from J, the gap between germline ends came to 10 bases. The CDR3 sequence is CASSPLSHTEAFF. DNA of the CDR3: TGTGCCAGCAGCCCCCTCAGTCACACTGAAGCTTTCTTT.

J is TRBJ2-7 and V is TRBV7-9, with 13 bases matching TRBD2. V dropped 4 bases and J dropped 7; count of bases not matched to a gene: 13. This CDR3 is 17 amino acids long. CDR1 is SEHNR and CDR2 is FQNEAQ in the germline V gene (reference sequence). The CDR3 protein is CASSSTLTSGRGGEQYF. CDR3 DNA: TGTGCCAGCAGCTCGACACTAACTAGCGGGAGGGGGGGTGAGCAGTACTTC.

About this clone: This same CDR3 is encoded by further DNA sequences in the sample. The chain has TRBV4-2 and TRBJ2-7; the match to TRBD1 covers 11 bases. The V gene's germline CDR1 is LGHNA and CDR2 YNFKEQ. This CDR3 spans 14 amino acids. With V trimmed by 4 bases and J by 4 bases, 3 bases remained unmatched. The chain's CDR3 is CASSPGQGVYEQYF. DNA of the CDR3: TGTGCCAGCAGCCCGGGACAGGGGGTTTACGAGCAGTACTTC.

DNA of the CDR3: TGTGCCAGCAGTGAAGCGGACAGGGGGCTCTACGAGCAGTACTTC. Translated: CASSEADRGLYEQYF. The rearrangement uses TRBV2 and TRBJ2-7; 11 bases line up with TRBD1. Per the germline V gene, CDR1 is SNHLY and CDR2 is FYNNEI. The CDR3 totals 15 residues. J lost 3 bases, V lost 0 bases, and 1 base had no gene match.

The chain recombines TRBV7-9 with TRBJ2-7, with a tentative D call TRBD1 (8 bases). Trimming shortened V by 5 bases and J by 4 bases, and 21 bases separated the two germline ends. Germline CDR1 and CDR2: SEHNR and FQNEAQ (reference sequence). The CDR3 has 16 residues. The CDR3 DNA reads as TGTGCCAGCAGCCACTCATCAGGGGGCGGGGGATACGAGCAGTACTTC. This gives the protein CASSHSSGGGGYEQYF.

The chain links TRBV10-3 to TRBJ2-7, with D perhaps TRBD1 (6 bases). Trimming took 6 bases from V and 6 from J, leaving 15 bases between them. The germline V gene has CDR1 ENHRY and CDR2 SYGVKD. The CDR3 is made up of 13 amino acids. Here the CDR3 DNA reads TGTGCCATCAGGAGGGACACTTCTGTCGAGCAGTACTTC. As protein: CAIRRDTSVEQYF.

The gene calls are TRBV18 and TRBJ1-4, with 7 bases aligning to TRBD1. The ends lost 3 bases at V and 7 bases at J; junction bases unmatched: 8. Germline V gene data show CDR1 as KGHSH and CDR2 as LQKENI. The CDR3 extends over 15 amino acids. The CDR3 nucleotides are TGTGCCAGCTCACCGCAAGGGGGCGCGGGTGAAAAACTGTTTTTT. It yields the protein CASSPQGGAGEKLFF.

The chain links TRBV30 to TRBJ2-7; a weak D match, TRBD1 (5 bases). The germline CDR1 and CDR2 sequences are GTSNPN and SVGIG (reference sequence). The CDR3 is 16 amino acids. The V end was cut by 0 bases, the J end by 0 bases, with 15 bases between. CDR3 DNA sequence: TGTGCCTGGAGTGTACGTGGGCGTGGGGCCTCCTACGAGCAGTACTTC. Protein sequence: CAWSVRGRGASYEQYF.

This clone came up a few times. The chain uses TRBV23-1 and TRBJ1-2; D perhaps matches TRBD1 (6 bases). TRBV23-1 is sorted into the ORF group, with uncertain function. The V end lost 4 bases, the J end lost 3 bases, and 21 bases lay between the germline ends. The CDR3 loop spans 17 amino acids. The chain's CDR3 is CASSPLGQRVDDYGYTF. CDR3 nucleotides: TGCGCCAGCAGTCCTCTCGGACAGCGAGTGGATGACTATGGCTACACCTTC.

The chain combines TRBV6-6 with TRBJ2-1, with 12 nucleotides matching TRBD2. There are 16 residues in the CDR3. With V trimmed by 3 bases and J by 7 bases, 7 bases remained unmatched. CDR1 and CDR2 from the germline V gene are MNHNY and SVGAGI (reference sequence). CDR3 region: CASSYPTSGGRNEQFF. Written as DNA, the CDR3 is TGTGCCAGCAGTTATCCTACTAGCGGGGGGCGAAATGAGCAGTTCTTC.

The rearrangement links TRBV27 to TRBJ2-1; maybe TRBD1 (8 bases). CDR3 size: 16 residues. From germline, CDR1 is MNHEY and CDR2 SMNVEV (reference sequence). The V end was cut by 5 bases, the J end by 3 bases, with 17 bases between. In nucleotides, the CDR3 is TGTGCCAGCAGTCTACAGGGGGGGCCCGACTACAATGAGCAGTTCTTC. Its translation: CASSLQGGPDYNEQFF.

The chain couples TRBV5-1 to TRBJ1-1; D not resolved. The CDR3 consists of 13 residues. Per germline, CDR1 SGHRS and CDR2 YFSETQ. The V end lost 0 bases, the J end lost 4 bases, and 7 bases lay between the germline ends. The CDR3, as DNA: TGCGCCAGCAGCTTGGGTCGGGTCACTGAAGCTTTCTTT. Its protein product is CASSLGRVTEAFF.

The rearrangement uses TRBV2 and TRBJ1-5; D unresolved. Germline CDR1 and CDR2: SNHLY and FYNNEI. The V end was cut by 3 bases, the J end by 4 bases, with 10 bases between. There are 14 residues in the CDR3. The DNA for the CDR3 is TGTGCCAGCAGTGAGGTCGGGAGGAATCAGCCCCAGCATTTT. Translation gives CASSEVGRNQPQHF.

The chain employs TRBV5-1 and TRBJ1-2, with 10 bases matching TRBD1. Per germline, CDR1 SGHRS and CDR2 YFSETQ. V lost 0 bases, J lost 8 bases, and 10 bases stayed unmatched. This CDR3 is 16 amino acids long. CDR3 DNA: TGCGCCAGCAGCTTGGAGTGGGGACAGGGGTCTTCGGGCTACACCTTC. Translated, it gives CASSLEWGQGSSGYTF.

The chain is built from TRBV5-1 and TRBJ2-3; weak D call: TRBD1 (6 bases). Germline V gene data show CDR1 as SGHRS and CDR2 as YFSETQ. V lost 3 bases and J 2 bases, leaving 10 bases between the germline ends. The CDR3 length is 14 residues. For the CDR3, the DNA is TGCGCCAGCAGCTCGGACAGAGCCACAGATACGCAGTATTTT. This gives the protein CASSSDRATDTQYF.

This clone was found a few times. The chain employs TRBV6-1 and TRBJ1-4; a weak D match, TRBD1 (6 bases). Germline lookup yields CDR1 MNHNS and CDR2 SASEGT. The CDR3 has 13 amino acids. V gave up 6 bases and J gave up 7 bases, with 12 bases separating them. CDR3 DNA sequence: TGTGCCAGCAGGGACAGCCCCGTTGAAAAACTGTTTTTT. Its translation is CASRDSPVEKLFF.

This chain connects TRBV10-3 to TRBJ2-6; D might be TRBD1 (6 bases). CDR1 and CDR2 from the germline V gene are ENHRY and SYGVKD. The V and J ends lost 11 bases and 0 bases respectively, with 11 bases between them. This CDR3 region has 14 residues. The CDR3 protein is CAARQDSGANVLTF. CDR3 in DNA: TGTGCCGCCAGACAGGACTCTGGGGCCAACGTCCTGACTTTC.

This clone was recorded only once. This chain uses TRBV2 with TRBJ2-1, with TRBD1 as a possible D gene (6 bases). The CDR3 sequence is 17 residues long. The germline gives CDR1 SNHLY, CDR2 FYNNEI. The ends were cut back, 0 bases at V and 5 bases at J, with 17 bases in the middle. CDR3 in amino acids: CASSEARGGRTDNEQFF. CDR3 DNA sequence: TGTGCCAGCAGTGAAGCCCGAGGGGGTCGCACCGACAATGAGCAGTTCTTC.

This chain uses TRBV30 with TRBJ2-1; D is unresolved. Germline V lookup: CDR1 GTSNPN, CDR2 SVGIG (reference sequence). The CDR3 sequence is 14 residues long. Trimming pared 5 bases from V and 8 bases from J, leaving 19 bases between. The DNA for the CDR3 is TGTGCCTGGGCACGATACGGTTCCCTGGATGAGCAGTTCTTC. Amino acids: CAWARYGSLDEQFF. The full variable domain, its missing parts supplied by reference TRBV30 and TRBJ2-1, is SQTIHQWPATLVQPVGSPLSLECTVEGTSNPNLYWYRQAAGRGLQLLFYSVGIGQISSEVPQNLSASRPQDRQFILSSKKLLLSDSGFYLCAWARYGSLDEQFFGPGTRLTVL.

The V call is TRBV7-9, the J call TRBJ2-3; D is perhaps TRBD1 (6 bases). The V and J ends lost 3 bases and 5 bases respectively, with 15 bases between them. This CDR3 spans 15 amino acids. Germline V gene lookup returns CDR1 SEHNR and CDR2 FQNEAQ (reference sequence). The CDR3 DNA is TGTGCCAGCAGCTTTGTCCTACAGGGCGGAGATACGCAGTATTTT. This encodes CASSFVLQGGDTQYF.

This clone has just a few counts. The V and J genes are TRBV10-3 and TRBJ1-1; 7 positions agree with TRBD1. The CDR3 spans 15 residues. The germline gives CDR1 ENHRY, CDR2 SYGVKD. Unmatched junction bases numbered 6, after V lost 5 bases and J lost 0 bases. The CDR3 sequence: CAISKAGTVNTEAFF. The CDR3 DNA follows: TGTGCCATCAGTAAGGCCGGGACAGTGAACACTGAAGCTTTCTTT.

The chain couples TRBV6-5 to TRBJ2-7; 8 nucleotides agree with TRBD2. The germline CDR1 and CDR2 sequences are MNHEY and SVGAGI. The CDR3 is 14 residues long. The ends lost 7 bases at V and 5 bases at J; junction bases unmatched: 10. The CDR3 sequence is CASTTVAGTHEQYF. In DNA, the CDR3 is TGTGCCAGCACCACTGTAGCGGGAACCCACGAGCAGTACTTC.